This TCR beta chain was observed in a study of PD-1 blockade in classical Hodgkin lymphoma. Study outcomes and limitations: A significant rise in TCR diversity by C4D1 was seen for CD4+ but not CD8+ cells. The authors excluded patients who started nivolumab under 1 year after ASCT.

As to this clone: Its antigen is still unknown.

The table came from immunoSEQ multiplex PCR; TCRdb's copy has only in-frame clones and leaves some out. This table holds about 100,000 clones, approximately 90% found once. The CDR3 covers 15 residues. Germline trimming cut 9 bases from V and 4 bases from J; bases unmatched to any gene: 15. CDR1 and CDR2 from the germline V gene are MNHEY and SVGAGI. Each patient relapsed following autologous stem cell transplantation, and prior brentuximab vedotin exposure differed. The sequence was collected from a human donor with classical Hodgkin lymphoma. The specimen comprised peripheral blood mononuclear cells (PBMCs), sampled before the second cycle of nivolumab. V and J are TRBV6-5 and TRBJ2-7; 7 bases map to TRBD1. The CDR3: CASRRGLRDFYEQYF. The CDR3 DNA sequence: TGTGCCAGTAGAAGGGGGCTGCGAGACTTTTACGAGCAGTACTTC.